The 3 T cell receptor beta chains below come from one sample, sequenced in a study of T cells in Graves' hyperthyroidism and ophthalmopathy. Researchers took RNA transcripts and amplified the TCR beta CDR3 regions from them. In the first-round RT-PCR of the TCR CDR3, the HTBI primer set was used. In TCRdb, the multiplex PCR reads were re-called with MiXCR into one record per CDR3 protein. The sample contains 600,000 or so distinct CDR3 sequences, 46% of which appear only once. The sequencing sample was made of peripheral blood or thyroid tissue (not recorded which). Receptors were obtained from a woman between 18 and 29 years old with Graves' hyperthyroidism.

To note about this clonotype: The junction does not match germline at one end; this may be a read error. The V call is TRBV7-9, the J call TRBJ1-2, with 11 bases identical to TRBD1. Germline V lookup: CDR1 SEHNR, CDR2 FQNEAQ (reference sequence). CDR3 length equals 13 residues. CDR3 region: CASRTGGAYGYTF. DNA for the CDR3: TGCGCCAGCAGGACAGGGGGCGCCTATGGCTACACCTTC.

As to this clonotype: It may be a read error: a sequence one base away is much more abundant. V gene TRBV29-1 combines with J gene TRBJ2-5; 8 bases align to TRBD2. CDR3 length: 14 residues. Germline-derived CDR1 and CDR2 are SQVTM and ANQGSEA. The CDR3 DNA is TGCAGCGTCTTTAGGGAGCGGGAGCAAGGGACCCAGTACTTC. Its protein product is CSVFREREQGTQYF.

This chain joins TRBV2 and TRBJ1-2; D is unclear. V lost 6 bases and J lost 8, with 22 bases in between. CDR3 size: 15 residues. The germline CDR1 and CDR2 sequences are SNHLY and FYNNEI. The chain's CDR3 is CASSFLGLRERGYTF. The DNA of the CDR3 is TGTGCCAGCAGCTTTTTAGGTCTCCGAGAGAGGGGCTACACCTTC.